Listed below are T cell receptor beta chains from one sample, sequenced in a study of blood T cell repertoires in COVID-19. This table comes from immunoSEQ multiplex PCR, and its TCRdb copy is limited to in-frame clones, with some not included. The table includes a few hundred thousand clones, 90% detected once. Sequenced: peripheral blood. The receptors here all came from a woman aged 55-70 years with COVID-19, enrolled during active disease. The conserved cysteine and the conserved F or W are not part of the CDR3 here.

CDR3,J,V
ASSVGQSSGNTIY,TRBJ1-3,TRBV9
ASRKKQGNQPQH,TRBJ1-5,TRBV5-6
ASSISSNQPQH,TRBJ1-5,TRBV19
ASSHGTSETYEQY,TRBJ2-7,TRBV5-4
ATSDAGQGNNSPLH,TRBJ1-6,TRBV24-1
ASSVFGGREQY,TRBJ2-7,TRBV9
ASTLSDRTGNTIY,TRBJ1-3,TRBV19
ASSQGGGYNEQF,TRBJ2-1,TRBV3-1/TRBV3-2
ASSPGTGVREQY,TRBJ2-7,TRBV18
ASSKLAVNTEAF,TRBJ1-1,TRBV21-1
ASSVARGTNEKLF,TRBJ1-4,TRBV19
ASSPQSQAGNTIY,TRBJ1-3,TRBV7-2
AGSVGASGGHNEQF,TRBJ2-1,TRBV9
ATSDQGNTEAF,TRBJ1-1,TRBV24-1
ASSVRQSSNYGYT,TRBJ1-2,TRBV9
AWSPGSDYGYT,TRBJ1-2,TRBV30
AWSGTSGGRSSYNEQF,TRBJ2-1,TRBV30
AWSVAGGGNQPQH,TRBJ1-5,TRBV30
ASSQANYGYT,TRBJ1-2,TRBV6-5
AWSVAGADTEAF,TRBJ1-1,TRBV30
ASRGLAGATDTQY,TRBJ2-3,TRBV27
ASSQGALLLRGEKLF,TRBJ1-4,TRBV4-1
ASSIDATNEKLF,TRBJ1-4,TRBV5-6
ASSLQGGTEAF,TRBJ1-1,TRBV6-2/TRBV6-3
ASKYREVVNSPLH,TRBJ1-6,TRBV6-5
ASSQGGVGNTEAF,TRBJ1-1,TRBV3-1/TRBV3-2
ASSLRQGMITDTQY,TRBJ2-3,TRBV11-2
ASSHQGSDIQPQH,TRBJ1-5,TRBV3-1/TRBV3-2
ASSWPGRNQPQH,TRBJ1-5,TRBV28
ASFAGGSETQY,TRBJ2-5,TRBV5-6
ASRKEGGSGNTIY,TRBJ1-3,TRBV3-1/TRBV3-2
ASSPLGGDYGYT,TRBJ1-2,TRBV3-1/TRBV3-2
ASSDGAGPITNSPLH,TRBJ1-6,TRBV6-1
ASSEVVRGSEALH,TRBJ1-6,TRBV2
ASSLLGARPPLH,TRBJ1-6,TRBV5-1
ASRGTGQFTGELF,TRBJ2-2,TRBV27
ASSLTGQIYGYT,TRBJ1-2,TRBV7-3
ASSPQPGGPSTDTQY,TRBJ2-3,TRBV7-3
ASNPRVVSNQPQH,TRBJ1-5,TRBV5-8
ASSLAASGANEKLF,TRBJ1-4,TRBV5-1
ANPPGDRVGTEAF,TRBJ1-1,TRBV2
ASSVDSGGAIYNEQF,TRBJ2-1,TRBV9
ASSVSLAGGTDTQY,TRBJ2-3,TRBV9
ASRPTRGSYGYT,TRBJ1-2,TRBV6-4
ASTPGQGPGELF,TRBJ2-2,TRBV5-1
AISPGQVDTSYT,TRBJ1-2,TRBV10-3
ASTNQGDYGYT,TRBJ1-2,TRBV6-5
ASSFPRGGGPANEQF,TRBJ2-1,TRBV7-9
ASSPPEALRHPL,TRBJ1-2,TRBV18
ASRGQMKGEQY,TRBJ2-7,TRBV5-6
ASSLVSGFNTEAF,TRBJ1-1,TRBV7-9
AWSIQGANYGYT,TRBJ1-2,TRBV30
ASSGRTGSSSGANVLT,TRBJ2-6,TRBV6-1
ASSISGWRSGYT,TRBJ1-2,TRBV19